This is a list of T cell receptor beta chains from one sample in a study of siplizumab effects on memory and regulatory T cells. These receptors have no known antigen. Clones were sequenced by immunoSEQ multiplex PCR, and TCRdb holds only the in-frame ones, with some missing. Of 6,000 or so clones listed, 36% are singletons. The sequenced material came from CFSE-low (dividing) CD8+ T cells sorted from an allogeneic mixed lymphocyte reaction. These TCRs come from a human donor in good health; the cells came from an allogeneic mixed lymphocyte reaction. CDR3s include the opening cysteine and the closing phenylalanine or tryptophan. The D gene is left open where the match is weak. Expanded clones get a size class; other rows say once, few or many, or leave the size out.

>TRBJ1-1|medium-sized|TRBV7-9|NA
TGTGCCAGCAGCCCCCGGGACATCCCTGAAGCTTTCTTT
CASSPRDIPEAFF
>TRBJ2-3|few|TRBV4-2|NA
TGTGCCAGCAGCAGTAGTTTGGATACGCAGTATTTT
CASSSSLDTQYF
>TRBJ2-7|NA|TRBV27|TRBD1
TGTGCCAGCAGTGTACAGGGGGCTTTGGTCGAGCAGTACTTC
CASSVQGALVEQYF
>TRBJ2-7|few|TRBV4-1|NA
TGCGCCAGCAGACAAGGAGAGGGGATTGCAAACGAGCAGTACTTC
CASRQGEGIANEQYF
>TRBJ2-7|NA|TRBV11-1|TRBD2
TGTGCCAGCAGCTCGACGGGACTAGTGTGGTACGAGCAGTACTTC
CASSSTGLVWYEQYF
>TRBJ1-2|once|TRBV20-1|NA
TGCACTAGAGACAGAAGCTATGGCTACACCTTC
CTRDRSYGYTF
>TRBJ1-1|NA|TRBV7-7|NA
TGTGCCAGCAGCCATCGACAGAACACTGAAGCTTTCTTT
CASSHRQNTEAFF
>TRBJ2-1|NA|TRBV11-2|NA
TGTGCCAGCACTAAAGAGGAGGCGTGGGGGTGGGGGAATGAGCAGTTCTTC
CASTKEEAWGWGNEQFF
>TRBJ2-1|NA|TRBV6-6|NA
TGTGCCAGCAGTTACAGGGAATACAATGAGCAGTTCTTC
CASSYREYNEQFF
>TRBJ2-3|NA|TRBV27|NA
TGTGCCAGCAGCAGACAGACTAGCACAGATACGCAGTATTTT
CASSRQTSTDTQYF
>TRBJ1-4|once|TRBV9|NA
NA
CASSAYRALMKNCFF
>TRBJ2-2|few|TRBV11-2|NA
TGTGCCAGCAGCTTTGGGGCGAACACCGGGGAGCTGTTTTTT
CASSFGANTGELFF
>TRBJ2-7|NA|TRBV6-5|NA
TGTGCCAGCAGTGCTCTAGTCCCCTACGAGCAGTACTTC
CASSALVPYEQYF
>TRBJ1-1|few|TRBV11-2|TRBD1
TGTGCCAGCAGCTGGGGACAGATGAACACTGAAGCTTTCTTT
CASSWGQMNTEAFF
>TRBJ1-4|NA|TRBV5-4|TRBD1
TGTGCCAGCAGCTTGGGGGGGACAGGGAATGAAAAACTGTTTTTT
CASSLGGTGNEKLFF
>TRBJ2-5|few|TRBV7-7|TRBD1
TGTGCCAGCAGCTTGGTGACAGGGTCTTTGGAGACCCAGTACTTC
CASSLVTGSLETQYF
>TRBJ2-7|medium-sized|TRBV5-4|TRBD2
TGTGCCAGCAGCCGAAATGATCTAGCGGCCTACGAGCAGTACTTC
CASSRNDLAAYEQYF
>TRBJ1-2|medium-sized|TRBV5-4|NA
TGTGCCAGCAGCTTGTGGGCGTGGGGAAGCGCTAACTATGGCTACACCTTC
CASSLWAWGSANYGYTF
>TRBJ2-4|medium-sized|TRBV5-6|NA
TGTGCCAGCAGCTTTTTTGACCACAAAAACATTCAGTACTTC
CASSFFDHKNIQYF
>TRBJ2-1|NA|TRBV2|NA
TGTGCCAGGACCCCCGACTCCTTGAATGAGCAGTTCTTC
CARTPDSLNEQFF
>TRBJ2-1|NA|TRBV7-2|TRBD2
TGTGCCAGCAGCTTAGTACTAGCGGGAGGGTCCTACAATGAGCAGTTCTTC
CASSLVLAGGSYNEQFF
>TRBJ2-7|few|TRBV7-2|NA
TGTGCCAGCAGCCACGAGGGTCCGGGCTACGAGCAGTACTTC
CASSHEGPGYEQYF
>TRBJ2-2|few|TRBV11-3|TRBD2
TGTGCCAGCAGCACAGGACTAGCGGGAGGTCTGTTTTTT
CASSTGLAGGLFF
>TRBJ2-3|NA|TRBV7-3|NA
TGTGCCAGCAGCTACCACAGGTTGAGGATGACAGATACGCAGTATTTT
CASSYHRLRMTDTQYF
>TRBJ2-3|NA|TRBV5-6|NA
TGTGCCAGCAGCTTGGCCGTATCAGATACGCAGTATTTT
CASSLAVSDTQYF
>TRBJ2-7|NA|TRBV7-9|TRBD1
TGTGCCAGCAGCCACCGGGACAGGCCGTTAGAGCAGTACTTC
CASSHRDRPLEQYF
>TRBJ1-2|NA|TRBV7-9|NA
TGTGCCAGCAGCACAAACCAGGGATCCTATGGCTACACCTTC
CASSTNQGSYGYTF
>TRBJ1-4|medium-sized|TRBV2|NA
TGTGCCAGCAGTGAGTACTACAGGAAGGGTGAAAAACTGTTTTTT
CASSEYYRKGEKLFF
>TRBJ1-6|few|TRBV4-1|NA
TGCGCCAGCAGCCAAGTTGGGGGTCCCAGCTCCTATAATTCACCCCTCCACTTT
CASSQVGGPSSYNSPLHF
>TRBJ2-1|NA|TRBV7-3|NA
TGTGCCAGCAGCTTATTAGTCGGGGGGCCTGGTGAGCAGTTCTTC
CASSLLVGGPGEQFF
>TRBJ2-3|NA|TRBV28|TRBD1
TGTGCCAGCAAACCCGACAGGGTAGTTCCTACGCAGTATTTT
CASKPDRVVPTQYF
>TRBJ1-1|medium-sized|TRBV10-3|NA
TGTGCCATCAGGGACGCCGGGACACTCGAAGCTTTCTTT
CAIRDAGTLEAFF
>TRBJ1-1|NA|TRBV4-1|NA
TGCGCCAGCAGCCAGCCCAACAGGGTAACTGAAGCTTTCTTT
CASSQPNRVTEAFF
>TRBJ2-5|medium-sized|TRBV11-2|TRBD1
TGTGCCAGCAGAGACGGACAGGCTCAAGAGACCCAGTACTTC
CASRDGQAQETQYF
>TRBJ2-7|once|TRBV29-1|NA
TGCAGCGTTGAGTCAGGGGCCCTATACGAGCAGTACTTC
CSVESGALYEQYF
>TRBJ2-7|few|TRBV9|TRBD1
TGTGCCAGCGGAGGGGGGACAGGGGCCTACGAGCAGTACTTC
CASGGGTGAYEQYF
>TRBJ2-1|NA|TRBV19|TRBD2
TGTGCCAGTAGTATATCCACTAGCGAGGCGTTCTTC
CASSISTSEAFF
>TRBJ1-2|few|TRBV9|TRBD1
TGTGCCAGCAGCGAGACAGGGGGCGACTATGGCTACACCTTC
CASSETGGDYGYTF
>TRBJ2-6|NA|TRBV27|NA
TGTGCCAGCAGTTCACCGGTAGTTTCGCCATCTGGGGCCAACGTCCTGACTTTC
CASSSPVVSPSGANVLTF
>TRBJ2-3|NA|TRBV7-3|TRBD2
TGTGCCAGCAGCTCCCCCGGACTAGCGGGAGCAGATACGCAGTATTTT
CASSSPGLAGADTQYF
>TRBJ2-3|NA|TRBV28|NA
TGTGCCAGCAGTTTGCGAGGACTTAGCACAGATACGCAGTATTTT
CASSLRGLSTDTQYF
>TRBJ2-2|few|TRBV6-1|NA
TGTGCCAGCAGCGAGACAGGTTGGGAGCTGTTTTTT
CASSETGWELFF
>TRBJ2-1|NA|TRBV9|NA
TGTGCCAGCAGCTTGAGCGGGTTACCTACATATGAGCAGTTCTTC
CASSLSGLPTYEQFF
>TRBJ2-7|few|TRBV28|TRBD1
TGTGCCAGCAGTTTATTACGGACAGGGGGCTACGAGCAGTACTTC
CASSLLRTGGYEQYF
>TRBJ1-3|NA|TRBV2|NA
TGTGCCAGCAGTGATTTAAGGATTTTAAGGAACACCATATATTTT
CASSDLRILRNTIYF
>TRBJ2-7|medium-sized|TRBV19|NA
TGTGCCAGTAGTATTTATGGTCGGGACGAGCAGTACTTC
CASSIYGRDEQYF
>TRBJ2-7|NA|TRBV6-5|NA
TGTGCCAGCAGTTACTCTGGTTGGGCCTACGAGCAGTACTTC
CASSYSGWAYEQYF
>TRBJ2-1|NA|TRBV19|TRBD2
TGTGCCAGTTGGGGCGGGAGTTTCGATGAGCAGTTCTTC
CASWGGSFDEQFF
>TRBJ2-5|NA|TRBV11-2|NA
TGTGCCAGCAGCTTTGAGCCGAGCGGTACCACACAAGAGACCCAGTACTTC
CASSFEPSGTTQETQYF
>TRBJ2-2|medium-sized|TRBV29-1|NA
TGCAGCCTAATTGTTCCAAACACCGGGGAGCTGTTTTTT
CSLIVPNTGELFF
>TRBJ2-7|NA|TRBV6-5|NA
TGTGCCAGCAGTTACTCGCAGGCGGGACTCTACGAGCAGTACTTC
CASSYSQAGLYEQYF
>TRBJ2-1|NA|TRBV5-6|TRBD1
TGTGCCAGTAGACAGGGGGCGTCTTTGGCAAATGAGCAGTTCTTC
CASRQGASLANEQFF
>TRBJ2-5|few|TRBV7-3|NA
TGTGCCAGCAGCGGCGGGCCGGGCAGCGAAGAGACCCAGTACTTC
CASSGGPGSEETQYF
>TRBJ1-1|medium-sized|TRBV19|NA
TGTGCCAGTAGTATTGGACCTTTGGGCGTGTGGGAAGCTTTCTTT
CASSIGPLGVWEAFF
>TRBJ1-1|NA|TRBV11-3|NA
TGTGCCAGCAGCTCCCATGGCACTGAAGCTTTCTTT
CASSSHGTEAFF
>TRBJ2-3|NA|TRBV2|NA
TGTGCCAGCAGTGAATGGATATCTAGCACAGATACGCAGTATTTT
CASSEWISSTDTQYF
>TRBJ2-1|NA|TRBV11-2|TRBD2
TGTGCCAGCAGCTTAGGCCTAGCGGTCGTCTCCTACAATGAGCAGTTCTTC
CASSLGLAVVSYNEQFF
>TRBJ1-5|few|TRBV27|TRBD1
TGTGCCAGCAGTTTTATCGGACAGGGGATACAGCCCCAGCATTTT
CASSFIGQGIQPQHF
>TRBJ2-3|NA|TRBV14|TRBD2
TGTGCCAGCAGCCCTAGCGGGAGGAGGGCAGATACGCAGTATTTT
CASSPSGRRADTQYF